This T cell receptor (beta chain) appears in the sequencing data of a study of cytomegalovirus exposure and HLA in healthy donors (dated by TCRdb to the late 2010s). Study-level background: According to an earlier analysis of 587 of the donors, roughly 180 million T cells yielded 117 million unique TCR beta sequences and 276 Gb of sequence data. An early release that covered about 600 HLA-typed donors contained about 300 gigabases of sequencing data and approximately 85 million unique TCR sequences. The genetic ancestry cluster associated with self-reported Caucasian donors included 81% of the 398 genotyped donors. The study aimed to test whether cataloging public T cell receptors could reveal signatures of past pathogen exposure. The study profiled the T cell repertoires of hundreds of subjects by immunosequencing and related them to cytomegalovirus serostatus. Besides the first cohort of about 730 subjects, a separate validation cohort made up of around 120 different subjects was used. High-throughput TCR immunosequencing, statistical association of individual TCRs with disease status, and machine learning were combined to predict cytomegalovirus infection status. A later analysis re-analyzed previously published TCR beta repertoires from 650 to 800 donors and added high-resolution HLA genotyping to study TCR occurrence patterns. Rather than using new phenotypic data, the later analysis identified candidate immune exposures from TCR beta sequences and from how often those sequences occurred across donors. In an earlier analysis of 550 to 700 of the donors, high-throughput TCR beta sequencing was used to judge whether each TCR beta V gene segment behaved as functional or pseudogenic. Donor age, sex, ethnicity and CMV serostatus were compiled together with the repertoire data. In a later genetic analysis, genome-wide SNP genotypes for about three fifths of the roughly 670 donors were used, and that subset was treated as a discovery cohort. All discovery cohort repertoires had been generated on a single sequencing platform. Class I and class II HLA loci were covered by the typing at four-digit resolution. Typing coverage varied by locus: about 620-630 donors for A, B, C, DRB1 and DQB1; approximately 500 for DQA1; over 600 for DPA1; roughly 450 for DPB1. Five DR-DQ haplotypes were treated as single units for association and clustering because of strong linkage in the cohort. Across approximately 400 genotyped donors of the cohort, an average of roughly 250,000 unique TCR beta nucleotide sequences per donor were sequenced, and 15% to 20% of those sequences were non-productive. Results the study describes overall, beyond this receptor: Broadly in line with IMGT annotations, most TCR beta V segments showed up in productive rearrangements about 87% or about 30% of the time in an earlier analysis of around 600 of the donors. The only immune exposure information available for the cohort was CMV serostatus. The study listed 170 or so TCR beta chains as associated with cytomegalovirus. Across donors, most TCR sequences were observed very rarely, whereas some public TCRs were present in many individuals. According to a later analysis, parvovirus B19, influenza, CMV and Epstein-Barr virus appeared linked to several top co-occurrence clusters. Most CMV-associated TCR beta chains appeared to be HLA-restricted in a later analysis, and the HLA associations seemed to be driven largely by CMV exposure. Three of the identified cytomegalovirus-associated TCR beta chains were confirmed in vitro to be specific for cytomegalovirus antigens. Strong co-occurrence of HLA alleles, especially DR and DQ, made assigning TCR associations to individual alleles difficult. V-gene and J-gene trimming of TCR beta chains was associated with a missense DCLRE1C variant in a later genetic analysis, and the association was replicated in an independent cohort. The presence/absence analyses assumed that sequencing depth was roughly uniform across donors, and that assumption may not be true. According to the authors, the approach could potentially be generalized to other disease states and immunological phenotypes. Specific HLA alleles were associated with around 18,000 TCR beta sequences at a false discovery rate of 0.05 in a later analysis. Some IMGT-functional V segments, including TRBV6-2 and TRBV6-3, could not be told apart with the 87-base-pair reads, so those segments were excluded. In a later analysis, HLA-associated TCR beta chains were found to be more clonally expanded and to have lower generation probabilities than equally common non-associated chains. Correlated functional status among segregating V segments might be attributable to linkage disequilibrium, but an unknown experimental factor could not be ruled out. A cluster of highly shared sequence variants was judged likely to represent a technical artifact of the sequencing pipeline. A further reported finding was that TCR beta sequences accurately predicted the HLA-A and HLA-B alleles for most subjects in the first cohort. The earlier analysis of around 600 of the donors excluded roughly 17 rarely observed V segments, including chromosome 9 orphons, because counts were too low. Because HLA typing was missing for some donors at each locus, association tests included only the typed subset. The classifier was reported to diagnose cytomegalovirus status with high specificity and sensitivity in both the original and validation cohorts. The cohort was sequenced for TCR beta chains only, and without alpha or paired-chain data the features that could be detected were limited. According to a later genetic analysis, donors in an Asian-associated ancestry cluster had fewer N-insertions in productive TCRs than the roughly 660-donor mean. According to a later analysis, TCR association rates differed among HLA loci, with DRB1 alleles showing the most associated TCRs and HLA-C alleles showing the fewest.

The cohort consisted of 600 or so healthy bone marrow donors. At the time of sampling, every cohort member was nominally healthy, though immune exposures that went unrecorded were likely present. The donor tested CMV seropositive, placing the donor among the approximately 290 seropositive members of the cohort. Every donor gave a peripheral blood sample, and the peripheral blood mononuclear cells from that sample were used for TCR beta sequencing. The Qiagen DNeasy Blood Extraction Kit was used to extract genomic DNA from the blood cell samples. CDR1 MNHEY and CDR2 SVGAGI are derived from the germline V gene. The CDR3 sequence holds 14 residues, the cysteine and phenylalanine included. Kept here is only the CDR3 DNA, which spans 42 bases and is read in frame from base 1. The V end gives up 6 bases and the J end 6 bases, leaving 4 bases in the junction not matched to a gene. Receptor amplification or capture employed the immunoSEQ multiplex PCR assay. The multiplex PCR relied on a mix of 60 forward primers for TCR Vbeta segments and 13 reverse primers for TCR Jbeta segments. The CDR3 region of rearranged TCR beta genes was amplified from genomic DNA with a multiplex PCR assay. Amplified TCR beta libraries were sequenced as 87-base-pair reads on the Illumina HiSeq System. The source study handled its data this way. In a later analysis, 77 million or so unique TCR beta chains were counted across the approximately 620 repertoires, and approximately 11 million of these chains were shared by at least two donors. Raw reads were error-corrected and collapsed into unique sequences by a nearest-neighbor algorithm in which closely related sequences were merged to remove PCR and sequencing errors. CDR3 sequences were aligned to IMGT reference sequences to assign V, D and J gene segments. For a sequence to be retained, a match of at least six nucleotides to both a V gene segment and a J gene segment was required. A rearrangement was called productive if the CDR3 had no stop codons and remained in frame with V and J, and every other rearrangement was called non-productive. Following IMGT convention, CDR3 was defined as the stretch from the second conserved V-encoded cysteine up to the conserved J-encoded phenylalanine. In an earlier analysis of more than 550 of the donors, sequences lacking an unambiguous match to a single V gene segment were excluded. In an earlier analysis of 587 of the donors, a V segment was called functional when productive rearrangements were above 56.7%, and segregating when the standard deviation between donors exceeded 5%. A statistical classification framework was developed to diagnose cytomegalovirus status using the catalog of TCR beta chain sequences. In a later analysis, TCR nucleotide sequences were compared against IMGT/GENE-DB human TR gene sequences so that V and J genes could be assigned. A later analysis assigned CDR3 sequences and most-parsimonious VDJ recombination scenarios with the TCRdist pipeline. In a later analysis, each TCR beta chain was defined by its CDR3 amino acid sequence together with its V-gene family, and reads lacking a unique V-gene family were excluded. In a later analysis, some 600 highly shared, low-generation-probability nucleotide sequences were removed to address suspected cross-contamination and a sequencing artifact. For each public chain, a later analysis derived a clonal expansion index from normalized ranks of inferred template counts within each repertoire. In a later analysis, generation probabilities were computed with a VDJ recombination model fitted to out-of-frame rearrangements, and the resulting probabilities were checked against IGoR. Hypergeometric tests were used in a later analysis to score TCR-TCR, TCR-HLA and TCR-CMV co-occurrence, with a repertoire-size bias correction applied to the TCR pairs. To estimate false discovery rates, a later analysis permuted the HLA or CMV assignments 20 times. In a later analysis, co-occurring TCRs were grouped with DBSCAN, and TCRdist sequence similarity was added when clustering was performed within HLA-allele-positive subsets. Co-occurrence clustering excluded repertoires with fewer than 30,000 or more than 120,000 public chains, plus five with anomalous nucleotide sharing. TCRdb took this table from immuneACCESS and kept in-frame rearrangements with V and J called. Such tables lack part of the clones; where checked against another copy, unresolved V genes explain under half of the gap, and the rest is unexplained. Clone size and the V and J calls come from that table; the DNA yielded D and trimming. A total of 170,000 or so clones appear in this sample, 70% to 90% of them only once. The ten largest account for 4.8% of the sample.

Details on this clone: This receptor's antigen is unknown. No per-base quality is available; no much larger clone lies one base away.

This receptor was obtained from a girl aged 5 to 17 in good health and CMV-seropositive. Sample: PBMCs. The rearranged segments are TRBV6-5 and TRBJ2-1; TRBD2 agrees with 11 junctional bases. For the CDR3, the sequence is CASSRLAGSNEQFF. Here is the DNA: TGTGCCAGCAGCCGACTAGCGGGGTCCAATGAGCAGTTCTTC.